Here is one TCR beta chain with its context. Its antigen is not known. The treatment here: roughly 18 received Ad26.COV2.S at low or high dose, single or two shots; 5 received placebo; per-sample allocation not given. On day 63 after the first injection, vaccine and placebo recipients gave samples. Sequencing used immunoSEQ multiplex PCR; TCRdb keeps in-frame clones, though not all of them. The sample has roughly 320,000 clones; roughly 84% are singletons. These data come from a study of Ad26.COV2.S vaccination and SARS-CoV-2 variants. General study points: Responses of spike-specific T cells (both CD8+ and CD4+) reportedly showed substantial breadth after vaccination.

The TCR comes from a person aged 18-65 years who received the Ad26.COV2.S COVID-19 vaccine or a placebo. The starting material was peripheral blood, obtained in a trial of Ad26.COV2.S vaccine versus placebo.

Here the CDR3 reads CASSLAPSTNYGYTF. Written as DNA, the CDR3 is TGTGCCAGCAGCTTAGCGCCCAGTACTAACTATGGCTACACCTTC. This chain uses TRBV7-6 with TRBJ1-2; D gene uncertain. The germline V gene has CDR1 SGHVS and CDR2 FNYEAQ. The V gene lost 0 bases and the J gene lost 0 bases, with 8 bases spanning the gap. The CDR3 has 15 residues.